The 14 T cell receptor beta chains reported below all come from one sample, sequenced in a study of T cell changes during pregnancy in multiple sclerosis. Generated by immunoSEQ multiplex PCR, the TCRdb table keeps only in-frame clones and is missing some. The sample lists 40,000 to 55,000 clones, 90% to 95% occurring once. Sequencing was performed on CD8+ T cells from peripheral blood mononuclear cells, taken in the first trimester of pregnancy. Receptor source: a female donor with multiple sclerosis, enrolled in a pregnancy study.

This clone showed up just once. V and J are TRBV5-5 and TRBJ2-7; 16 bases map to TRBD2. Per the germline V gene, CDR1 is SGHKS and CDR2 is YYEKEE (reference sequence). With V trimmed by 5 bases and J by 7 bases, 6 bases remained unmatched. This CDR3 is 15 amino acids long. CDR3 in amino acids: CASRSGTSGREEQYF. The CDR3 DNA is TGTGCCAGCAGATCGGGGACTAGCGGGAGGGAAGAGCAGTACTTC.

The CDR3 is CASSLEGEAPNTGELFF. The CDR3 region has the DNA TGTGCCAGCAGCTTAGAAGGGGAGGCCCCAAACACCGGGGAGCTGTTTTTT. The genes are TRBV7-8 and TRBJ2-2; maybe TRBD2 (6 bases). The CDR3 spans 17 residues. Germline V gene data show CDR1 as SGHVS and CDR2 as FQNEAQ. V lost 1 base to trimming and J lost 2 bases, with 14 bases between them.

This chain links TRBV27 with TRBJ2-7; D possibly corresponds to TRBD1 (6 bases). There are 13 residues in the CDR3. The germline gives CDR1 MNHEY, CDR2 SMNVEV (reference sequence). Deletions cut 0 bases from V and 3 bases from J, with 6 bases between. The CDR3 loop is CASSLSQGYEQYF. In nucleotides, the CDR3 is TGTGCCAGCAGTTTATCACAGGGCTACGAGCAGTACTTC.

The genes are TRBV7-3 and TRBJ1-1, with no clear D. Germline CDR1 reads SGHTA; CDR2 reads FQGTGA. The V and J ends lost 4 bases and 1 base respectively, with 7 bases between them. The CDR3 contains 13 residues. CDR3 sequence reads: CASSYEENTEAFF. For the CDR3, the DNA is TGTGCCAGCAGCTATGAGGAGAACACTGAAGCTTTCTTT.

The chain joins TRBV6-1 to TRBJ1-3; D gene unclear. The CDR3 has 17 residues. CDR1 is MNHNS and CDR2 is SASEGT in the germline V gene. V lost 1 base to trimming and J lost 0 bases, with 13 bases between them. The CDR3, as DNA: TGTGCCAGCAGTGAAGGATGGATGGAGATCTCTGGAAACACCATATATTTT. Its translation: CASSEGWMEISGNTIYF.

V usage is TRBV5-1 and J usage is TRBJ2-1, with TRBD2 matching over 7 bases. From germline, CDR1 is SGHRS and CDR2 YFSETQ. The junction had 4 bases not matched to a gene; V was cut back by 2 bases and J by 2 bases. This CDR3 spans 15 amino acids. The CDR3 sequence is CASSFILAAYNEQFF. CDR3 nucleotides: TGCGCCAGCAGCTTCATCCTAGCGGCCTACAATGAGCAGTTCTTC.

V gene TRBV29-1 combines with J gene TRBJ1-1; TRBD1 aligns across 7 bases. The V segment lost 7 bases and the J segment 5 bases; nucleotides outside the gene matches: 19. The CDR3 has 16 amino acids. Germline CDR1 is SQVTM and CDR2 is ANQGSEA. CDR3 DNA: TGCAGCGCGAATTTTGGGGACAGAGGGGCCGGTACTGAAGCTTTCTTT. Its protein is CSANFGDRGAGTEAFF.

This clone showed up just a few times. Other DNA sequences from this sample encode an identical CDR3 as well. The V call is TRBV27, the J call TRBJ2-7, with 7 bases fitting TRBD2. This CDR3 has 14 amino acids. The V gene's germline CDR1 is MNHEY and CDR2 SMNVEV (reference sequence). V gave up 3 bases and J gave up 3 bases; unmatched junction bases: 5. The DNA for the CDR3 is TGTGCCAGCAGTTTTTCGCGGGGGAGCTACGAGCAGTACTTC. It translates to CASSFSRGSYEQYF.

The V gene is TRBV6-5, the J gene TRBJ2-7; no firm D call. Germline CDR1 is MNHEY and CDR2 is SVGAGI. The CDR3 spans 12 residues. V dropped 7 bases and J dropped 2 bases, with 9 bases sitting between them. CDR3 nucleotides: TGTGCCAGCACCGGTGGGCCCTACGAGCAGTACTTC. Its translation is CASTGGPYEQYF.

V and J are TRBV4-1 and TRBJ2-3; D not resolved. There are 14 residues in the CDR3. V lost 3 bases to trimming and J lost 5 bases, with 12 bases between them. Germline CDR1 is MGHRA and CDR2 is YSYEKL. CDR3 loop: CASSQLEMRDTQYF. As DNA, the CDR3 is TGCGCCAGCAGCCAGTTAGAGATGAGAGATACGCAGTATTTT.

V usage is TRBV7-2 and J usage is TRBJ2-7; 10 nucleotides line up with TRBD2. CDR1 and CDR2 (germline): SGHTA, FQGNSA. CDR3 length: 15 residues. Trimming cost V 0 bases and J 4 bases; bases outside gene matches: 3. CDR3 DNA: TGTGCCAGCAGCTTAGCAGCGGGGGGGGAGTACGAGCAGTACTTC. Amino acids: CASSLAAGGEYEQYF.

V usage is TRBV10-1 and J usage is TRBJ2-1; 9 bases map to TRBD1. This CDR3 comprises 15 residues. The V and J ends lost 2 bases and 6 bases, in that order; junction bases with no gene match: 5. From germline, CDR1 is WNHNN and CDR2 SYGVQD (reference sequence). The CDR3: CASSEGLTGGNEQFF. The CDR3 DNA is TGCGCCAGCAGTGAGGGGTTGACAGGGGGCAATGAGCAGTTCTTC.

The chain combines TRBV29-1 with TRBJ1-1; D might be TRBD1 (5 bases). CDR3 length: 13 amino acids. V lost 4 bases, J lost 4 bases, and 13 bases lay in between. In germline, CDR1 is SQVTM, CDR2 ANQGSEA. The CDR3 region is CSVVPREGTEAFF. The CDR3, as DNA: TGCAGCGTTGTCCCCAGGGAGGGCACTGAAGCTTTCTTT. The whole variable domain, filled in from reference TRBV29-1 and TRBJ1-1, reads SAVISQKPSRDICQRGTSLTIQCQVDSQVTMMFWYRQQPGQSLTLIATANQGSEATYESGFVIDKFPISRPNLTFSTLTVSNMSPEDSSIYLCSVVPREGTEAFFGQGTRLTVV.

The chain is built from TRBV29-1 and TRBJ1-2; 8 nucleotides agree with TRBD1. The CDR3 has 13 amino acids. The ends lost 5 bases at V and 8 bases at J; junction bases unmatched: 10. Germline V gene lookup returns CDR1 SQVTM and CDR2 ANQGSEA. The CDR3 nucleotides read TGCAGCGTTCCAGAAACAGGGACAGGAGGCTACACCTTC. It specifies CSVPETGTGGYTF.